A selection of T cell receptor beta chains follows, all from one sample in a study of T cells in narcolepsy. This table comes from immunoSEQ multiplex PCR, and its TCRdb copy is limited to in-frame clones, with some not included. The sample yields 25,000 to 35,000 clones, approximately 79% seen once. Material for sequencing was memory (CD45RA-) CD4+ T cells from blood. Source of these receptors: a human donor in good health. Each CDR3 is given with its conserved first and last residue. D genes are given only for firm matches. Some rows have no size entry. The others give once, few or many, or a class for an expanded clone.

CASSLDGQLGPQYF,TGTGCCAGCAGCTTGGATGGGCAACTAGGCCCCCAGTATTTT,.,TRBV5-4,.,TRBJ2-3
CASSPARVNYGYTF,TGTGCCAGCAGCCCCGCTAGGGTTAACTATGGCTACACCTTC,.,TRBV7-3,.,TRBJ1-2
CASSDSTYTYEQYF,TGTGCCAGCAGTGACTCGACCTATACCTACGAGCAGTACTTC,few,TRBV28,.,TRBJ2-7
CASSFGQGNYGYTF,TGCGCCAGCAGCTTCGGACAGGGGAACTATGGCTACACCTTC,few,TRBV5-1,TRBD1,TRBJ1-2
CAWRRLVSEAFF,TGTGCCTGGAGAAGACTCGTCTCTGAAGCTTTCTTT,.,TRBV30,.,TRBJ1-1
CASALGQEAGANVLTF,TGCGCCAGCGCCTTAGGGCAGGAGGCGGGGGCCAACGTCCTGACTTTC,medium-sized,TRBV5-1,.,TRBJ2-6
CASSPYSGTSGNNEQFF,TGTGCCAGCAGCCCTTACTCCGGGACTAGCGGCAACAATGAGCAGTTCTTC,few,TRBV9,TRBD2,TRBJ2-1
CASSPRGSAIVTDTQYF,TGTGCCAGCAGCCCCCGAGGATCCGCGATTGTCACAGATACGCAGTATTTT,.,TRBV5-4,.,TRBJ2-3
CASAREGNYGYTF,TGTGCCAGCGCGCGCGAGGGAAACTATGGCTACACCTTC,.,TRBV2,.,TRBJ1-2
CASARTVVGPGAKNIQYF,TGTGCCAGCGCGAGGACAGTAGTGGGGCCCGGAGCCAAAAACATTCAGTACTTC,.,TRBV28,.,TRBJ2-4
CASSLGVGRGSTDTQYF,TGTGCCAGCAGCTTAGGGGTGGGGCGGGGGAGCACAGATACGCAGTATTTT,.,TRBV7-2,TRBD2,TRBJ2-3
CASSPDAGTEAFF,TGTGCCAGCAGTCCGGACGCGGGGACTGAAGCTTTCTTT,.,TRBV2,.,TRBJ1-1
CASSRIAGELFF,TGTGCCAGCAGCCGGATCGCCGGGGAGCTGTTTTTT,.,TRBV28,.,TRBJ2-2
CASSVSQTGPYGYTF,TGTGCCAGCAGCGTATCCCAGACAGGACCCTATGGCTACACCTTC,.,TRBV7-2,.,TRBJ1-2
CASSLSGTGLTDTQYF,TGTGCCAGCAGTTTATCGGGGACAGGGCTGACAGATACGCAGTATTTT,.,TRBV28,TRBD1,TRBJ2-3
CASSQPLVSYEQYF,TGCGCCAGCAGCCAACCACTAGTCTCCTACGAGCAGTACTTC,.,TRBV4-1,.,TRBJ2-7
CASSQLAGGTDTQYF,TGCGCCAGCAGCCAACTAGCGGGAGGCACAGATACGCAGTATTTT,.,TRBV4-1,TRBD2,TRBJ2-3
CASSLGWDTQYF,TGTGCCAGCAGCCTAGGATGGGATACGCAGTATTTT,.,TRBV14,.,TRBJ2-3
CASKWAAGNTIYF,TGTGCCAGCAAATGGGCGGCTGGAAACACCATATATTTT,.,TRBV14,.,TRBJ1-3
CASSATGDTQYF,TGTGCCAGCAGCGCGACGGGAGATACGCAGTATTTT,.,TRBV7-9,.,TRBJ2-3
CASSYIAGSNEQFF,TGTGCCAGCAGTTACATAGCGGGTAGCAATGAGCAGTTCTTC,once,TRBV6-4,TRBD2,TRBJ2-1
CASSLRGATSAKNEQFF,TGTGCCAGCAGTTTACGTGGCGCGACTAGCGCCAAGAATGAGCAGTTCTTC,.,TRBV27,TRBD2,TRBJ2-1
CASSLYTGTDSGNTIYF,TGTGCCAGCTCACTCTACACCGGGACAGACTCTGGAAACACCATATATTTT,.,TRBV18,TRBD1,TRBJ1-3
CASSAAGGSSYNEQFF,TGTGCCAGCAGCGCAGCGGGGGGGAGCTCCTACAATGAGCAGTTCTTC,.,TRBV9,TRBD2,TRBJ2-1
CATSRGQAGTSNEKLFF,TGTGCCACCAGCAGAGGGCAAGCAGGGACCTCGAATGAAAAACTGTTTTTT,.,TRBV15,.,TRBJ1-4
CASSDHFGNQPQHF,TGTGCCAGCAGTGACCATTTTGGGAATCAGCCCCAGCATTTT,.,TRBV6-5,.,TRBJ1-5
CASSDNGGTEAFF,TGTGCCAGCAGTGACAACGGGGGCACTGAAGCTTTCTTT,.,TRBV25-1,.,TRBJ1-1
CASRPRSSGSSYNEQFF,TGTGCCAGCAGGCCTCGATCGAGCGGGAGCTCCTACAATGAGCAGTTCTTC,.,TRBV27,TRBD2,TRBJ2-1
CSVPGGGTGGKTEAFF,TGCAGCGTTCCAGGCGGGGGGACAGGGGGCAAAACTGAAGCTTTCTTT,few,TRBV29-1,TRBD1,TRBJ1-1
CASSVGQGVPYEQYF,TGTGCCAGCAGCGTAGGACAGGGAGTCCCCTACGAGCAGTACTTC,.,TRBV9,TRBD1,TRBJ2-7
CASSLGGANVLTF,TGTGCCAGCAGTCTGGGGGGGGCCAACGTCCTGACTTTC,.,TRBV6-1,.,TRBJ2-6
CASSGVGTSGTNEQFF,TGTGCCAGCAGCGGAGTAGGGACTAGCGGGACCAATGAGCAGTTCTTC,.,TRBV7-3,TRBD2,TRBJ2-1
CASSLTLGSNQPQHF,TGTGCCAGCTCGCTTACGCTGGGCAGCAATCAGCCCCAGCATTTT,.,TRBV18,.,TRBJ1-5
CASNSEGHGYEQYF,TGCGCCAGCAACTCTGAGGGACACGGCTACGAGCAGTACTTC,.,TRBV5-1,.,TRBJ2-7
CASRRAGQGRTGELFF,TGTGCCAGCCGCCGGGCTGGACAGGGACGGACCGGGGAGCTGTTTTTT,.,TRBV11-2,TRBD1,TRBJ2-2
CASSVGMAAFF,TGTGCCAGCAGTGTAGGGATGGCCGCTTTCTTT,.,TRBV28,.,TRBJ1-1
CASSEVPTRGNEQFF,TGTGCCAGCAGTGAAGTCCCCACGAGGGGTAATGAGCAGTTCTTC,.,TRBV6-1,.,TRBJ2-1
CASSLDETGVDEQFF,TGTGCCAGCAGCTTAGATGAGACGGGGGTGGATGAGCAGTTCTTC,few,TRBV7-2,.,TRBJ2-1
CASSSRQGAVRAFF,TGTGCCAGCAGCTCTAGACAGGGGGCAGTGAGGGCTTTCTTT,.,TRBV6-5,TRBD1,TRBJ1-1
CAISESSQTYGYTF,TGTGCCATCAGTGAGTCGAGTCAGACCTATGGCTACACCTTC,.,TRBV10-3,.,TRBJ1-2
CSVAGGSGNTIYF,TGCAGCGTTGCAGGGGGATCTGGAAACACCATATATTTT,.,TRBV29-1,TRBD1,TRBJ1-3
CASSLAANTGELFF,TGTGCCAGCAGCTTAGCAGCGAACACCGGGGAGCTGTTTTTT,.,TRBV7-6,.,TRBJ2-2